The source of this T cell receptor (beta chain) is a study of T-cell reconstitution after alpha-beta-depleted transplantation in children. Broader study findings: One year after transplant, T-cell counts and diversity came mostly from newly produced T cells.

Turning to this clonotype: Its matching antigen is unknown.

The CDR3 has 17 amino acids. V was pared by 3 bases and J by 0 bases, with 8 bases of the junction left unmatched. Library preparation (for TCRbeta) was performed with unique molecular identifiers. TCRdb re-analysed the PCR reads in MiXCR, keeping a single row per CDR3 protein. The table lists about a million distinct CDR3 sequences, around 30% of them singletons. The TCR was taken from a boy in the first two years of life who had a stem cell transplant for SCID, so the T cells may come from the graft donor. The chain recombines TRBV12-3 or TRBV12-4 with TRBJ2-1, with 7 bases identical to TRBD1. Material: PBMCs, mostly from graft donor cells, obtained 360 days after TCRalphabeta/CD19-depleted stem cell transplant. CDR3: CASSFWTGWSSYNEQFF. The DNA for the CDR3 is TGTGCCAGCAGTTTTTGGACAGGTTGGAGCTCCTACAATGAGCAGTTCTTC.